This T cell receptor (beta chain) is from a study of T cells in localized non-small cell lung cancer. V shed 4 bases and J 0 bases; nucleotides not matched to a gene: 10. This CDR3 spans 17 amino acids. Per the germline V gene, CDR1 is SGHAT and CDR2 is FQNNGV. Sequenced by immunoSEQ multiplex PCR; TCRdb stores in-frame clones only, minus some. The sample carries 40,000 to 55,000 clones, about 86% recorded once. Notes on this clone: Its matching antigen is unknown.

Study-wide points: The appearance of a median roughly 53 of the top 100 tumor clones was seen in adjacent lung. Patients showing higher blood T cell density tended to see longer overall survival. Measurement of T cell clonality placed uninvolved adjacent lung highest, above the level in tumor. It remains possible that heterogeneity exists, since only one tumor region was sequenced.

The rearrangement uses TRBV11-2 and TRBJ1-2; TRBD1 matches 8 bases. The TCR was taken from a man between 35 and 75 years old with stage III lung adenocarcinoma. The sample in question was peripheral blood mononuclear cells, obtained before any cancer treatment. CDR3 bases: TGTGCCAGCAGCTCTGGACAGGGCTTAGGGGCTAACTATGGCTACACCTTC. Translated: CASSSGQGLGANYGYTF.